The 10 T cell receptor beta chains below come from one sample, sequenced in a study of T-cell memory formation after mild COVID-19. In TCRdb, the 5' RACE reads were re-called with MiXCR into one record per CDR3 protein. The table lists tens of thousands of distinct CDR3 sequences, 9% to 15% of them singletons. The sequenced material came from PBMCs or a T cell subset sorted from them (not recorded which). The receptors shown here come from a man between 18 and 29 years old who had mild COVID-19 (a few samples of this study predate the infection). Cell type and time point are not known.

There are many counts of this clonotype. CDR3 sequence (DNA): TGTGCCAGCAGCACCAACTCAGCGGGGGGCTACAATGAGCAGTTCTTC. This translates into CASSTNSAGGYNEQFF. The rearrangement links TRBV7-3 to TRBJ2-1; 9 bases fit TRBD2. The germline V gene encodes CDR1 SGHTA and CDR2 FQGTGA. The CDR3 has 16 residues. With V trimmed by 5 bases and J by 3 bases, 8 bases remained unmatched.

This clonotype has more than one count but fewer than ten. This chain connects TRBV20-1 to TRBJ2-1, with TRBD2 as a possible D gene (6 bases). The germline CDR1 and CDR2 sequences are DFQATT and SNEGSKA (reference sequence). CDR3 length: 14 residues. Trimming cost V 4 bases and J 10 bases, with 20 bases left between them. The CDR3 loop reads CSATTTSFRTEQFF. As DNA, the CDR3 is TGCAGTGCTACCACGACTAGTTTCCGGACGGAGCAGTTCTTC.

This clonotype was detected a few times. The V call is TRBV14, the J call TRBJ2-7; 9 bases match TRBD1. Germline V gene lookup returns CDR1 SGHDN and CDR2 FVKESK. J was trimmed by 6 bases and V by 6 bases; bases with no gene match: 12. The CDR3 spans 15 residues. The CDR3 coding sequence is TGTGCCAGCAGAAGAACGGGACAGGGATTAACCGAGCAGTACTTC. It yields the protein CASRRTGQGLTEQYF.

This clonotype was picked up one time. This chain joins TRBV5-1 and TRBJ2-7; no definite D call. Germline V gene data show CDR1 as SGHRS and CDR2 as YFSETQ. There are 13 residues in the CDR3. The germline V and J ends were trimmed by 0 bases and 7 bases, with 11 bases remaining between them. The CDR3 bases are TGCGCCAGCAGCTTGGCCGGATCGAGGGAGCAGTACTTC. It codes for CASSLAGSREQYF.

This clonotype was found a few times. This CDR3 is CASSLEGNYGYTF. The CDR3 DNA reads as TGCGCCAGCAGCTTGGAGGGTAACTATGGCTACACCTTC. This chain uses TRBV5-1 with TRBJ1-2, with D uncertain. V gave up 0 bases and J gave up 1 base, with 4 bases separating them. The CDR3 contains 13 residues. The germline CDR1 and CDR2 sequences are SGHRS and YFSETQ.

The sample holds a few counts of this clonotype. V usage is TRBV11-2 and J usage is TRBJ2-5; 8 nucleotides align to TRBD1. This CDR3 comprises 16 residues. The junction had 13 bases not matched to a gene; V was cut back by 5 bases and J by 5 bases. CDR1 is SGHAT, CDR2 FQNNGV, per germline. The CDR3 reads CASSAGRAGGFETQYF. The CDR3 DNA reads TGTGCCAGCAGCGCTGGGCGTGCAGGGGGCTTCGAGACCCAGTACTTC.

The chain carries TRBV3-1 and TRBJ2-1, with 8 bases identical to TRBD1. The V segment lost 4 bases and the J segment 7 bases; nucleotides outside the gene matches: 12. The CDR3 has 16 amino acids. CDR1 is LGHDT, CDR2 YNNKEL, per germline (reference sequence). This CDR3 reads CASSPSTGVAGNEQFF. CDR3 nucleotides: TGTGCCAGCAGCCCCTCGACAGGGGTCGCCGGAAATGAGCAGTTCTTC.

At least ten counts were recorded for this clonotype. The gene calls are TRBV5-1 and TRBJ2-5; the D gene is possibly TRBD2 (6 bases). With 4 bases removed from V and 4 bases from J, the gap between germline ends came to 14 bases. The CDR3 consists of 14 residues. Germline V CDR1 and CDR2: SGHRS, YFSETQ. CDR3: CASSGGGRGETQYF. CDR3 DNA sequence: TGCGCCAGCAGCGGCGGAGGGCGAGGAGAGACCCAGTACTTC.

In this sample, this clonotype turned up a few times. The chain couples TRBV9 to TRBJ2-3, with a weak D call TRBD1 (6 bases). The CDR3 is 15 residues long. Germline assignment: CDR1 SGDLS and CDR2 YYNGEE. The germline V and J ends were trimmed by 3 bases and 1 base, with 12 bases remaining between them. The CDR3 is CASSENYRGTDTQYF. In DNA, the CDR3 is TGTGCCAGCAGCGAGAACTACAGGGGCACAGATACGCAGTATTTT.

This clonotype was seen a handful of times. This chain joins TRBV29-1 and TRBJ2-2; TRBD2 might be the D (5 bases). CDR1 is SQVTM and CDR2 is ANQGSEA in the germline V gene. V was clipped by 0 bases and J by 2 bases, with 13 bases between them. This CDR3 has 16 residues. CDR3 nucleotides: TGCAGCGTTGAAGAATCGTCTACGGGAAACACCGGGGAGCTGTTTTTT. It is translated as CSVEESSTGNTGELFF.